What follows are 14 T cell receptor beta chains derived from one specimen sequenced in a study of T cell responses to AZD1222 COVID-19 vaccine. The method was immunoSEQ multiplex PCR; TCRdb's version includes in-frame clones alone and lacks a portion of them. This table holds 70,000 to 100,000 clones, 80% to 90% found once. This specimen consisted of peripheral blood, obtained 28 days after the second AZD1222 dose. Every receptor here comes from an adult who received the AZD1222 COVID-19 vaccine.

The chain links TRBV5-6 to TRBJ2-3, with D unclear. The CDR3 loop spans 14 amino acids. Germline V gene data show CDR1 as SGHDT and CDR2 as YYEEEE. V lost 0 bases and J lost 2, with 7 bases in between. The CDR3 DNA reads as TGTGCCAGCAGCTTGGCCGGGCCCACAGATACGCAGTATTTT. Translation gives CASSLAGPTDTQYF.

The chain has TRBV19 and TRBJ1-3, with D unclear. CDR3 length equals 13 residues. The V gene lost 7 bases and the J gene lost 4 bases, with 11 bases spanning the gap. Germline-derived CDR1 and CDR2 are LNHDA and SQIVND (reference sequence). CDR3 loop: CASKTTGGNTIYF. The CDR3 DNA is TGTGCCAGTAAGACTACGGGCGGAAACACCATATATTTT.

The rearrangement links TRBV30 to TRBJ1-6, with a weak D call TRBD1 (5 bases). V shed 4 bases and J shed 10 bases, with 14 bases lying between them. This CDR3 comprises 13 residues. Germline CDR1 is GTSNPN and CDR2 is SVGIG (reference sequence). This CDR3 reads CAWIQGLGSPLHF. CDR3 nucleotide sequence: TGTGCCTGGATTCAGGGCCTGGGATCACCCCTCCACTTT.

The chain combines TRBV5-1 with TRBJ1-2, with D uncertain. The CDR3 covers 14 residues. V gave up 0 bases and J gave up 4 bases, with 10 bases separating them. Germline V gene lookup returns CDR1 SGHRS and CDR2 YFSETQ. This CDR3 is CASSLEAAVYGYTF. The CDR3 DNA sequence: TGCGCCAGCAGCTTGGAGGCGGCGGTCTATGGCTACACCTTC.

The V call is TRBV2, the J call TRBJ1-4, with 9 bases lining up with TRBD1. J was trimmed by 7 bases and V by 6 bases; bases with no gene match: 9. CDR1 and CDR2 (germline): SNHLY, FYNNEI. The CDR3 runs 15 residues. The CDR3 nucleotides are TGTGCCAGCAGGGACAGGGGTGGGGGCGGTGAAAAACTGTTTTTT. Residues: CASRDRGGGGEKLFF. The whole variable domain, remainder taken from reference TRBV2 and TRBJ1-4, is EPEVTQTPSHQVTQMGQEVILRCVPISNHLYFYWYRQILGQKVEFLVSFYNNEISEKSEIFDDQFSVERPDGSNFTLKIRSTKLEDSAMYFCASRDRGGGGEKLFFGSGTQLSVL.

This sequence joins TRBV11-3 and TRBJ2-2; 8 bases agree with TRBD2. V shed 4 bases and J 4 bases; nucleotides not matched to a gene: 5. CDR1 and CDR2 (germline): SGHNT, YENEEA. The CDR3 contains 15 residues. CDR3 DNA: TGTGCCAGCAGCTCAAGCGGGAGCGCCACCGGGGAGCTGTTTTTT. Residues: CASSSSGSATGELFF.

V gene TRBV15 combines with J gene TRBJ1-5, with D perhaps matching TRBD1 (6 bases). V was cut by 0 bases and J by 6 bases, with 12 bases left in between. The CDR3 has 15 residues. Germline values: CDR1 LNHNV, CDR2 YYDKDF (reference sequence). In DNA, the CDR3 is TGTGCCACCAGCAGAGATCTAGGGGGAGGTCAGCCCCAGCATTTT. Its translation: CATSRDLGGGQPQHF.

This clone was observed once. This chain links TRBV30 with TRBJ1-1; D gene unclear. CDR3 length: 13 amino acids. Germline V gene sequence: CDR1 GTSNPN, CDR2 SVGIG (reference sequence). V lost 4 bases to trimming and J lost 3 bases, with 12 bases between them. The CDR3 nucleotides read TGTGCCTGGAAGGCCGGACGGGACACTGAAGCTTTCTTT. Amino acid sequence: CAWKAGRDTEAFF.

This chain links TRBV7-8 with TRBJ2-7; TRBD2 might be the D (5 bases). Germline CDR1 reads SGHVS; CDR2 reads FQNEAQ. Trimming pared 5 bases from V and 3 bases from J, leaving 14 bases between. The CDR3 consists of 14 residues. CDR3: CASSRVEGSYEQYF. CDR3 sequence (DNA): TGTGCCAGCAGCCGTGTAGAGGGTAGCTACGAGCAGTACTTC.

The chain couples TRBV14 to TRBJ2-7; TRBD2 matches 10 bases. The CDR3 runs 14 residues. Germline loops: CDR1 SGHDN, CDR2 FVKESK. V lost 6 bases to trimming and J lost 2 bases; unmatched junction nucleotides: 4. Written as DNA, the CDR3 is TGTGCCAGCAGAGCCAGCGGGAGGGCCTACGAGCAGTACTTC. This sequence encodes CASRASGRAYEQYF.

The CDR3 DNA follows: TGTGCCAGCAGTTCCCTCGCGCAGATGAGCAATCAGCCCCAGCATTTT. Its protein product is CASSSLAQMSNQPQHF. The chain has TRBV6-5 and TRBJ1-5; D gene ambiguous. Trimming shortened V by 4 bases and J by 1 base, and 14 bases separated the two germline ends. CDR3 length: 16 amino acids. CDR1 and CDR2 (germline): MNHEY, SVGAGI.

This CDR3 is CASSQEGTGGSEKLFF. CDR3 DNA: TGTGCCAGCAGCCAAGAAGGGACAGGGGGCAGTGAAAAACTGTTTTTT. The chain is built from TRBV3-1 (or the pseudogene TRBV3-2) and TRBJ1-4; 12 positions match TRBD1. Germline values: CDR1 LGHDT, CDR2 YNNKEL (reference sequence). V trimming: 0 bases; J trimming: 7 bases; junction bases outside the gene matches: 3. The CDR3 consists of 16 residues.

This rearrangement joins TRBV7-2 to TRBJ2-7; 7 bases are a match to TRBD1. The germline CDR1 and CDR2 sequences are SGHTA and FQGNSA. The J segment lost 13 bases and the V segment lost 1 base, leaving 7 bases of the junction unmatched. The CDR3 covers 12 residues. Here the CDR3 DNA reads TGTGCCAGCAGCTTAGTTGTAGGGGGCATATACTTC. It yields the protein CASSLVVGGIYF.

The chain has TRBV4-1 and TRBJ2-5, with 9 nucleotides matching TRBD1. V lost 4 bases, J lost 2 bases, and 5 bases stayed unmatched. The CDR3 has 15 residues. Germline V gives CDR1 MGHRA, CDR2 YSYEKL. CDR3 coding DNA: TGCGCCAGCAGCCGGAGACAGGGGGGTCAAGAGACCCAGTACTTC. It translates to CASSRRQGGQETQYF.